Sequencing of this TCR beta chain was carried out in a study of identical twins. Study-wide points: Less excess twin sharing appeared in beta out-of-frame sequences.

In TCRdb, the 5' RACE reads were re-called with MiXCR into one record per CDR3 protein. The sample carries about 520,000 distinct CDR3 sequences, about 20% recorded once. The germline V gene has CDR1 ENHRY and CDR2 SYGVKD. Trimming removed 6 bases at V and 10 bases at J, with 18 bases between. The CDR3 is 14 residues long. Turning to this clonotype: Its antigen remains unknown.

These same records also appear under a second study, on T cells expressing NK-cell markers.

This chain links TRBV10-3 with TRBJ2-2; perhaps D is TRBD1 or TRBD2 (5 bases each). This TCR was recovered from a woman aged 18-29 years in good health. Material for sequencing was CD4+ T cells sorted from blood. The CDR3 reads CAISREGGPAELFF. CDR3 nucleotide sequence: TGTGCCATCAGCAGGGAAGGAGGACCGGCGGAGCTGTTTTTT.